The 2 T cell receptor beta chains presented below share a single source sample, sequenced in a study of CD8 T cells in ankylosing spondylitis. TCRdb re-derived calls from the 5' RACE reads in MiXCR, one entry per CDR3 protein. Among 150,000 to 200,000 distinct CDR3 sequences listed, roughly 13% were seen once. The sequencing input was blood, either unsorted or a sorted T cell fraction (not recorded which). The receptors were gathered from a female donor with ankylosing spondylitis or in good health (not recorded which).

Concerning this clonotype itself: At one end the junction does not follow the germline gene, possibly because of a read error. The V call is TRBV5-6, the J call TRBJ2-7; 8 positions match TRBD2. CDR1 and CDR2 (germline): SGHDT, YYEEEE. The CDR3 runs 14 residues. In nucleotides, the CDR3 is TGTGCCAGCAGCTCTACTAGCGGTCCCTACGGGCAGTACTTC. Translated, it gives CASSSTSGPYGQYF.

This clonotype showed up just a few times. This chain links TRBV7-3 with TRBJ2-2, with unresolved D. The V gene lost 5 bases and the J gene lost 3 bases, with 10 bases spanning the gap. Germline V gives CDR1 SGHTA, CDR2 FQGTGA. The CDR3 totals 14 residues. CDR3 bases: TGTGCCAGCAGCCTGGAAGGGTACACCGGGGAGCTGTTTTTT. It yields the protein CASSLEGYTGELFF. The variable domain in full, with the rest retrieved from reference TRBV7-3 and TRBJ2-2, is GAGVSQTPSNKVTEKGKYVELRCDPISGHTALYWYRQSLGQGPEFLIYFQGTGAADDSGLPNDRFFAVRPEGSVSTLKIQRTERGDSAVYLCASSLEGYTGELFFGEGSRLTVL.